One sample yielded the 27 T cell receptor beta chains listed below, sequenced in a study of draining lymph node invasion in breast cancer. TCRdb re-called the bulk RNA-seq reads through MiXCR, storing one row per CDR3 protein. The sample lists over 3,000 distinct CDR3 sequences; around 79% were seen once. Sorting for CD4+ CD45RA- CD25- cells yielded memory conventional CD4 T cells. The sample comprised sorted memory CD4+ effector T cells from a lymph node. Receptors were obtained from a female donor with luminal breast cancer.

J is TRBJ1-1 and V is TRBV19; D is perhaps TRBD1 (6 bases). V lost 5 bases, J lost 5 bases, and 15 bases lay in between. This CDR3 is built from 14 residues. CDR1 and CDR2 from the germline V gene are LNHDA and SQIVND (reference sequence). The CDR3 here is CASSYTGLGTEAFF. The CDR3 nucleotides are TGTGCCAGTAGTTACACAGGGCTTGGGACTGAAGCTTTCTTT. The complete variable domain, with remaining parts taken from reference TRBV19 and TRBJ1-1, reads DGGITQSPKYLFRKEGQNVTLSCEQNLNHDAMYWYRQDPGQGLRLIYYSQIVNDFQKGDIAEGYSVSREKKESFPLTVTSAQKNPTAFYLCASSYTGLGTEAFFGQGTRLTVV.

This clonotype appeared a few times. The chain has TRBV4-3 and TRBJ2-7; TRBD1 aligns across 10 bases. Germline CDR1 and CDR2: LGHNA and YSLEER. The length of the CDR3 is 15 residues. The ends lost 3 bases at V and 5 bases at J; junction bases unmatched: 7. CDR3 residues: CASSHTGQGTNEQYF. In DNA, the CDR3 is TGCGCCAGCAGCCACACGGGACAGGGGACCAACGAGCAGTACTTC.

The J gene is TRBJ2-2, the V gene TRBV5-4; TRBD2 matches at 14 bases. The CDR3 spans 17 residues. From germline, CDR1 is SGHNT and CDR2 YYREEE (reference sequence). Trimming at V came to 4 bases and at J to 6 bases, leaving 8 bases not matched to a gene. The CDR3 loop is CASSLGLAGGRAGELFF. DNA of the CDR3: TGTGCCAGCAGCCTAGGACTAGCGGGGGGCCGGGCCGGGGAGCTGTTTTTT.

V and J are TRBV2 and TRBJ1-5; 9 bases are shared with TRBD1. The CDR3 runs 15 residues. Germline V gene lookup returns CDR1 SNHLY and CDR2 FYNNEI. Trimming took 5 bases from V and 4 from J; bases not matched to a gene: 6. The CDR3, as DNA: TGTGCCAGCAGTAAGGACAGGGGCGAAAATCAGCCCCAGCATTTT. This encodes CASSKDRGENQPQHF.

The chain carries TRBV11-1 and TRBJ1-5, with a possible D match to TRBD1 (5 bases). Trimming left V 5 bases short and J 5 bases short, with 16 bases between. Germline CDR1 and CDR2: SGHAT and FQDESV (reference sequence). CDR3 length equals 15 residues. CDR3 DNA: TGTGCCAGCAGCCCGAGGGGAGGGTTTGATCAGCCCCAGCATTTT. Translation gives CASSPRGGFDQPQHF.

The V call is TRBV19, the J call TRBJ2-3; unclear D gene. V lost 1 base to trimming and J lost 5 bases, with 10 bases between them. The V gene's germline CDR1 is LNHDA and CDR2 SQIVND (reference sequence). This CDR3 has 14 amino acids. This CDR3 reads CASSIANSEDTQYF. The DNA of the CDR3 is TGTGCCAGTAGTATAGCGAACTCAGAAGATACGCAGTATTTT.

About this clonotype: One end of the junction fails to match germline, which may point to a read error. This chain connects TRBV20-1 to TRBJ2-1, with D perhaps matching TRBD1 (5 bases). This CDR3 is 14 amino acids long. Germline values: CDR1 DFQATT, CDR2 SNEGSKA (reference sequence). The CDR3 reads CSARAGIWGNEQFF. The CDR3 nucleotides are TGCAGTGCTAGGGCAGGGATTTGGGGCAATGAGCAGTTCTTT.

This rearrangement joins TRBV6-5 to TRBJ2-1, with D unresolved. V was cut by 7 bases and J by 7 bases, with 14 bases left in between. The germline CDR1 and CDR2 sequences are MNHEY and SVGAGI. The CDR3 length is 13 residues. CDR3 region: CASTPPSKNEQFF. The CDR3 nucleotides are TGTGCCAGCACCCCCCCGTCGAAAAATGAGCAGTTCTTC.

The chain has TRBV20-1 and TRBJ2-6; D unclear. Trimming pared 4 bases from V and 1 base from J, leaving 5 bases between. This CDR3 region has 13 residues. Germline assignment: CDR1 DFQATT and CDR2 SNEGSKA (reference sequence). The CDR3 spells CSATSSGANVLTF. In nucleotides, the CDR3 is TGCAGTGCTACGAGTTCTGGGGCCAACGTCCTGACTTTC.

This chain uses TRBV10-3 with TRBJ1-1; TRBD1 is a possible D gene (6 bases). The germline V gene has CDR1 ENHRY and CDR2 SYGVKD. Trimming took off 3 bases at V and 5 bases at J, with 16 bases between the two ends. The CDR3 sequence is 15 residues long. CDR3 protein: CAISDRQATATEAFF. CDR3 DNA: TGTGCCATCAGTGACCGACAGGCCACGGCTACTGAAGCTTTCTTT.

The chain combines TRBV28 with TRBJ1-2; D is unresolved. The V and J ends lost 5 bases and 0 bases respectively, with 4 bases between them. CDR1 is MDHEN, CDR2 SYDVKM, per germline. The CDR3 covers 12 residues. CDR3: CASSPSNYGYTF. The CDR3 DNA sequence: TGTGCCAGCAGTCCCTCTAACTATGGCTACACCTTC.

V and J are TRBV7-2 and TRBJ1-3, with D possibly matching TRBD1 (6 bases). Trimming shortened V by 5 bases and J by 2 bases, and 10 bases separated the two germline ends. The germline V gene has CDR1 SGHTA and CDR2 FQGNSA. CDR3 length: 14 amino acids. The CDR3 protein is CASSLDSTGNTIYF. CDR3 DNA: TGTGCCAGCAGCCTGGACAGTACTGGAAACACCATATATTTT.

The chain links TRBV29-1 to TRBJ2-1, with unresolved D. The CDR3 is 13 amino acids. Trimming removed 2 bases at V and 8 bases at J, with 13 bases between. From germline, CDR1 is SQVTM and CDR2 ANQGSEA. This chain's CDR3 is CSVEPATVYEQFF. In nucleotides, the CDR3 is TGCAGCGTTGAACCTGCTACAGTCTATGAGCAGTTCTTC.

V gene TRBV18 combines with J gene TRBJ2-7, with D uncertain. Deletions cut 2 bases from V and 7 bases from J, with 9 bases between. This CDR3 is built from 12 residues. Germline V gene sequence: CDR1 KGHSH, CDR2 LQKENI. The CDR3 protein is CASSPLIGEQYF. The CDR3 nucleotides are TGTGCCAGCTCACCATTGATCGGGGAGCAGTACTTC.

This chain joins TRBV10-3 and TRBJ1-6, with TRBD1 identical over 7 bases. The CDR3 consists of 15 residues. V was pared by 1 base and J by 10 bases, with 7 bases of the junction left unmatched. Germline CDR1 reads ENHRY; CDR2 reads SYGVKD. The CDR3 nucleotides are TGTGCCATCAGTGAGTTGACAGGGTTGCAATCACCCCTCCACTTT. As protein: CAISELTGLQSPLHF.

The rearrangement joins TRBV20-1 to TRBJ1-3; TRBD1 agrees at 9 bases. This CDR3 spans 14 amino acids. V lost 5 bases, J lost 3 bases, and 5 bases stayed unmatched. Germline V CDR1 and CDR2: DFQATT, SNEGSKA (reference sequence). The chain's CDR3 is CSAPQGAFGNTIYF. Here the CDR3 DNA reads TGCAGTGCTCCACAGGGGGCTTTTGGAAACACCATATATTTT.

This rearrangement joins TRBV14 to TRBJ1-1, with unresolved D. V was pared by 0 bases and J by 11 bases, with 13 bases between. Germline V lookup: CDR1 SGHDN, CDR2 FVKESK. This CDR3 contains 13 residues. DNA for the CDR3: TGTGCCAGCAGCCAAGATGTGACGACTACGGCTTTCTTT. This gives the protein CASSQDVTTTAFF. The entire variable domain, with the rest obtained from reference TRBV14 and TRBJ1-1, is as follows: EAGVTQFPSHSVIEKGQTVTLRCDPISGHDNLYWYRRVMGKEIKFLLHFVKESKQDESGMPNNRFLAERTGGTYSTLKVQPAELEDSGVYFCASSQDVTTTAFFGQGTRLTVV.

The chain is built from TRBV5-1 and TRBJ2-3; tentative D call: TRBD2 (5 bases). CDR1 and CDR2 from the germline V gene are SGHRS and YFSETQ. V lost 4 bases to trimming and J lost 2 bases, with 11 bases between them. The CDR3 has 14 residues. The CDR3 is CASSPEVNTDTQYF. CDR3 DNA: TGCGCCAGCAGCCCGGAGGTAAACACAGATACGCAGTATTTT.

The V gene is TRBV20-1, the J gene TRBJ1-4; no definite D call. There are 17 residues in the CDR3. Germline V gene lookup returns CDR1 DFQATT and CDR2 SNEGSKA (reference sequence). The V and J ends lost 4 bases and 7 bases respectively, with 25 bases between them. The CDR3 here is CSANGDLLSEWGEKLFF. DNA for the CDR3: TGCAGTGCTAACGGGGATCTCCTCAGCGAATGGGGTGAAAAACTGTTTTTT.

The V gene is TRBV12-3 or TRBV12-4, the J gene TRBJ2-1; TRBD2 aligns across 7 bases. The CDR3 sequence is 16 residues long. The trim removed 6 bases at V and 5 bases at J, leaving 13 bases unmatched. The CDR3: CASSQHSGGANNEQFF. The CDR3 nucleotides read TGTGCCAGCAGCCAACACTCGGGGGGAGCCAACAATGAGCAGTTCTTC.

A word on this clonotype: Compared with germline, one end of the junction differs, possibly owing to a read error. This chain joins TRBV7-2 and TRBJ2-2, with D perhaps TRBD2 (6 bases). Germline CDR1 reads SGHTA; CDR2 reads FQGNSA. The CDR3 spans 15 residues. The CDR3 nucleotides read TGTGCCAGCAGCTTGGAGGCAGGGCGAACCGGGGGGCTGTTTTTT. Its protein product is CASSLEAGRTGGLFF.

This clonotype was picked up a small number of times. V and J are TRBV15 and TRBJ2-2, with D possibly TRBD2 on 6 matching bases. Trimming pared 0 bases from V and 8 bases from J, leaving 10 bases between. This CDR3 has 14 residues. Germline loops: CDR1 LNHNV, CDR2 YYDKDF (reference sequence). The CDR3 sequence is CATSREPGRGELFF. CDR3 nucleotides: TGTGCCACCAGCAGAGAACCGGGGAGGGGGGAGCTGTTTTTT.

Written as DNA, the CDR3 is TGTGCCAGTTCCGGGACAGGGGTTTCGGGCGAGCAGTTCTTC. It specifies CASSGTGVSGEQFF. The chain recombines TRBV11-3 with TRBJ2-1, with 10 bases identical to TRBD1. CDR1 and CDR2 (germline): SGHNT, YENEEA. The CDR3 runs 14 residues. The V segment lost 9 bases and the J segment 10 bases; nucleotides outside the gene matches: 12. Based on the CDR3 plus reference TRBV11-3 and TRBJ2-1, the full variable domain is EAGVVQSPRYKIIEKKQPVAFWCNPISGHNTLYWYLQNLGQGPELLIRYENEEAVDDSQLPKDRFSAERLKGVDSTLKIQPAELGDSAVYLCASSGTGVSGEQFFGPGTRLTVL.

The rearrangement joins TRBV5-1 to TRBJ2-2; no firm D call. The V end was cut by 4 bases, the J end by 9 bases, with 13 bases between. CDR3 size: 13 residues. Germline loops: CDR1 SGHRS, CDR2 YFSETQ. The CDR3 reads CASSAGEHWELFF. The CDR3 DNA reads TGCGCCAGCAGCGCAGGAGAGCATTGGGAGCTGTTTTTT.

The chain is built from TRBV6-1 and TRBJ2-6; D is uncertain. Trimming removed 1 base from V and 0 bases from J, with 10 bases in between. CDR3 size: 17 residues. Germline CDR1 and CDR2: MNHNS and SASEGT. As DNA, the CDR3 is TGTGCCAGCAGTGAAGGAATCGGGCGCTCTGGGGCCAACGTCCTGACTTTC. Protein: CASSEGIGRSGANVLTF.

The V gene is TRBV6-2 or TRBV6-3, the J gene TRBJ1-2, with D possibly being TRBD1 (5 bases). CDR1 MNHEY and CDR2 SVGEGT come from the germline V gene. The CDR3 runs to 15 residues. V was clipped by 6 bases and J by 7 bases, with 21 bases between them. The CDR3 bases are TGTGCCAGCAGGATGCTTGGGACCCAAACAAGTGGCTACACCTTC. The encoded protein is CASRMLGTQTSGYTF.

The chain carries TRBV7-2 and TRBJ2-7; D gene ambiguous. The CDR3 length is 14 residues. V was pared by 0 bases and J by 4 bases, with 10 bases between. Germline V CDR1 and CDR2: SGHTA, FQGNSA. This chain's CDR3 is CASSLASRTYEQYF. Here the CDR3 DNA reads TGTGCCAGCAGCTTAGCGTCCCGGACGTACGAGCAGTACTTC.